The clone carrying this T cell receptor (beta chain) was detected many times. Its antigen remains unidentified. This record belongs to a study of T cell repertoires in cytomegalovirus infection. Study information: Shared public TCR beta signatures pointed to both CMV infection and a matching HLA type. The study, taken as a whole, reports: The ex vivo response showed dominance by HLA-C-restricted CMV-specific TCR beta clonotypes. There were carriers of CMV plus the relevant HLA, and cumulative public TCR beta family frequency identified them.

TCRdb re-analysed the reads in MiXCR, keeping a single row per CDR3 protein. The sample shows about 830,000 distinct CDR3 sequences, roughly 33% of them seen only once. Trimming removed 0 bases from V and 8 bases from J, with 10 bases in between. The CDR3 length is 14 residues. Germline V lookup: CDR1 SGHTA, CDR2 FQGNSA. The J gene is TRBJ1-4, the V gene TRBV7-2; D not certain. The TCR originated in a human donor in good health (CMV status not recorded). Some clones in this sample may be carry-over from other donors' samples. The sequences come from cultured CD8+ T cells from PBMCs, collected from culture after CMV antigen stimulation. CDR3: CASSLANPREKLFF. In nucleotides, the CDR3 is TGTGCCAGCAGCTTAGCGAACCCTCGGGAAAAACTGTTTTTT.